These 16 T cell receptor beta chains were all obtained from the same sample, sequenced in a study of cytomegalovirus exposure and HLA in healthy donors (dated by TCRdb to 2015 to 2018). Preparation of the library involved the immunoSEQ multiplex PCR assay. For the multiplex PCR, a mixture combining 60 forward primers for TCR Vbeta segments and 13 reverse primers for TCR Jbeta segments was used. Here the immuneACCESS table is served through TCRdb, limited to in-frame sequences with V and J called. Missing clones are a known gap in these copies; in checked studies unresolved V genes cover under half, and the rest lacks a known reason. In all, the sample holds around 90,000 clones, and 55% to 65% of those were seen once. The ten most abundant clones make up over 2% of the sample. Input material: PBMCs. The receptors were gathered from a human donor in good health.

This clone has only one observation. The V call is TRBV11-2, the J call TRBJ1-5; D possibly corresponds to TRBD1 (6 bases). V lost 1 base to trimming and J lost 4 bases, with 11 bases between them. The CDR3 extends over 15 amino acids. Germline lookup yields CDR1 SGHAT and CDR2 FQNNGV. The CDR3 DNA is TGTGCCAGCAGCTTAGGGGGGCTCGGTAATCAGCCCCAGCATTTT. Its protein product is CASSLGGLGNQPQHF.

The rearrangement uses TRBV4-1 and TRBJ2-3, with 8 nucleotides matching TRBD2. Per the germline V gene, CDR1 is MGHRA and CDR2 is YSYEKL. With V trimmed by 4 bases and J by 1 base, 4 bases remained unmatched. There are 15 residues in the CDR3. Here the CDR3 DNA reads TGCGCCAGCAGCCTACGGGGGGGAGGCACAGATACGCAGTATTTT. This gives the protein CASSLRGGGTDTQYF.

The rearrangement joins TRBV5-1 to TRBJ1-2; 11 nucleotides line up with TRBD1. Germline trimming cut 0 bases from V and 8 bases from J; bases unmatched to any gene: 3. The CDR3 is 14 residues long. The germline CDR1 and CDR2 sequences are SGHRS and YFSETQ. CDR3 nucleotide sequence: TGCGCCAGCAGCTTGGAGGGACAGGGGGAAGGCTACACCTTC. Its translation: CASSLEGQGEGYTF.

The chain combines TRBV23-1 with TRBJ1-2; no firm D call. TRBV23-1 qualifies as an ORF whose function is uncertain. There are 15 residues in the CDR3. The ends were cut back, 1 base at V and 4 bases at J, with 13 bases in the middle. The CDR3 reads CASSQFEGAGYGYTF. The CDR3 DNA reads TGCGCCAGCAGTCAATTTGAGGGCGCGGGCTATGGCTACACCTTC.

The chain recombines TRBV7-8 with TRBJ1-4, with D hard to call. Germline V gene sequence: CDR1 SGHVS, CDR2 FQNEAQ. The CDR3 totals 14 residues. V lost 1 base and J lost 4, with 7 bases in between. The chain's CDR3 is CASSLVGSNEKLFF. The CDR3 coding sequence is TGTGCCAGCAGCTTAGTTGGCAGTAATGAAAAACTGTTTTTT. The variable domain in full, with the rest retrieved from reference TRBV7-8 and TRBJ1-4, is GAGVSQSPRYKVAKRGQDVALRCDPISGHVSLFWYQQALGQGPEFLTYFQNEAQLDKSGLPSDRFFAERPEGSVSTLKIQRTQQEDSAVYLCASSLVGSNEKLFFGSGTQLSVL.

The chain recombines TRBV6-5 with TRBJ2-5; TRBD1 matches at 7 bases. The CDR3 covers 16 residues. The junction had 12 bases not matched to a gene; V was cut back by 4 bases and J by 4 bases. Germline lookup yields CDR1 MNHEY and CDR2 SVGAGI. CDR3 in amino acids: CASSSSGTVKGETQYF. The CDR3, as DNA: TGTGCCAGCAGTTCATCCGGGACAGTTAAAGGAGAGACCCAGTACTTC.

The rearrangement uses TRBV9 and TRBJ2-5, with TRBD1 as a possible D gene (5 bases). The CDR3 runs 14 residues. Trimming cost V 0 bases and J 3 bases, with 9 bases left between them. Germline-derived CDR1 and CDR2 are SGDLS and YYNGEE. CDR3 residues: CASSVAGAKETQYF. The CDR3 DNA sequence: TGTGCCAGCAGCGTAGCTGGGGCCAAAGAGACCCAGTACTTC.

This chain's CDR3 is CASSEQESYEQYF. DNA of the CDR3: TGTGCCAGCAGTGAACAGGAATCCTACGAGCAGTACTTC. This chain uses TRBV2 with TRBJ2-7; D is undetermined. This CDR3 spans 13 amino acids. The V gene's germline CDR1 is SNHLY and CDR2 FYNNEI. Trimming removed 2 bases at V and 1 base at J, with 6 bases between. Complete variable domain (other parts from reference TRBV2 and TRBJ2-7): EPEVTQTPSHQVTQMGQEVILRCVPISNHLYFYWYRQILGQKVEFLVSFYNNEISEKSEIFDDQFSVERPDGSNFTLKIRSTKLEDSAMYFCASSEQESYEQYFGPGTRLTVT.

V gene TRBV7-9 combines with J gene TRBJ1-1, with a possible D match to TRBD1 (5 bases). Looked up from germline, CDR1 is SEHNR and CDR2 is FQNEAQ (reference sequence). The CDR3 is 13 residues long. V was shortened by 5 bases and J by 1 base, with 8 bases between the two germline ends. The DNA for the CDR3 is TGTGCCAGCAGCCCGACAGAGAACACTGAAGCTTTCTTT. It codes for CASSPTENTEAFF. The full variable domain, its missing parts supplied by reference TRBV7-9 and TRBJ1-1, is DTGVSQNPRHKITKRGQNVTFRCDPISEHNRLYWYRQTLGQGPEFLTYFQNEAQLEKSRLLSDRFSAERPKGSFSTLEIQRTEQGDSAMYLCASSPTENTEAFFGQGTRLTVV.

The CDR3 region has the DNA TGCGCCAGCAGCGCGACCGGGACAGCCTATTTGATGAACACTGAAGCTTTCTTT. Translation gives CASSATGTAYLMNTEAFF. The chain is built from TRBV5-1 and TRBJ1-1; 7 positions agree with TRBD1. J gave up 0 bases and V 4 bases, and 15 bases lay outside the gene matches. The CDR3 extends over 18 amino acids. In germline, CDR1 is SGHRS, CDR2 YFSETQ.

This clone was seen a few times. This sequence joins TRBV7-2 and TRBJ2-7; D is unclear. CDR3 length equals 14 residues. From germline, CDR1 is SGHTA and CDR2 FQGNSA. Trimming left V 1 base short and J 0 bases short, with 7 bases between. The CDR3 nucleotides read TGTGCCAGCAGCTTAGGAGCCGTCTCCTACGAGCAGTACTTC. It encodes CASSLGAVSYEQYF. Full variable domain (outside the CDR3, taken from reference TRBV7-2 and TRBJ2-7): GAGVSQSPSNKVTEKGKDVELRCDPISGHTALYWYRQSLGQGLEFLIYFQGNSAPDKSGLPSDRFSAERTGGSVSTLTIQRTQQEDSAVYLCASSLGAVSYEQYFGPGTRLTVT.

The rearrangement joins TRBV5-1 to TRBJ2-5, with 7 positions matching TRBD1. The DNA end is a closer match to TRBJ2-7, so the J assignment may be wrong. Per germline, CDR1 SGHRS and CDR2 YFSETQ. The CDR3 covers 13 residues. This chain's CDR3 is CASTRDSSYEQYF. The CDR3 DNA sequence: TGCGCCAGCACCAGGGACAGCTCCTACGAGCAGTACTTC.

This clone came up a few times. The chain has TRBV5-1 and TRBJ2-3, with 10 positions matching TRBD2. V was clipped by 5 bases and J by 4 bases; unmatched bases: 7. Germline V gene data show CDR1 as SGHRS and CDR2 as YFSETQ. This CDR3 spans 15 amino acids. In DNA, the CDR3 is TGCGCCAGCAGTCAGCTAGCGGGGGATGCAGATACGCAGTATTTT. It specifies CASSQLAGDADTQYF. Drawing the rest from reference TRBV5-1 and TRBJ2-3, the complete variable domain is KAGVTQTPRYLIKTRGQQVTLSCSPISGHRSVSWYQQTPGQGLQFLFEYFSETQRNKGNFPGRFSGRQFSNSRSEMNVSTLELGDSALYLCASSQLAGDADTQYFGPGTRLTVL.

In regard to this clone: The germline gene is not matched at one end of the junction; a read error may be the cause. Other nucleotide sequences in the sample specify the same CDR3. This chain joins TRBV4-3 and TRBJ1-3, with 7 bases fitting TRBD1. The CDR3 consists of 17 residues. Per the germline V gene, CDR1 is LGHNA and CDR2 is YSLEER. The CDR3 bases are TGCGCCAGCAGCCAAGACAACAGGGCCCGACAGGGAAACACCATATACTTT. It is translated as CASSQDNRARQGNTIYF.

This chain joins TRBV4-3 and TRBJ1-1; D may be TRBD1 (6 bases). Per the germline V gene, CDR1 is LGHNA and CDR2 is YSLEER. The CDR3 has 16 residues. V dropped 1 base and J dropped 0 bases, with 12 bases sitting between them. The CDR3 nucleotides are TGCGCCAGCAGCCAAGGCACAGGGCAAATGAACACTGAAGCTTTCTTT. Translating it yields CASSQGTGQMNTEAFF.

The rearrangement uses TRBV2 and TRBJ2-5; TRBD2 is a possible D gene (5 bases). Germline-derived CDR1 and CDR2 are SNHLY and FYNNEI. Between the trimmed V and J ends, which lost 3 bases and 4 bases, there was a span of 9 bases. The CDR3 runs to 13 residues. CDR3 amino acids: CASSDFSAETQYF. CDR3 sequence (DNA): TGTGCCAGCAGTGATTTTAGCGCAGAGACCCAGTACTTC.